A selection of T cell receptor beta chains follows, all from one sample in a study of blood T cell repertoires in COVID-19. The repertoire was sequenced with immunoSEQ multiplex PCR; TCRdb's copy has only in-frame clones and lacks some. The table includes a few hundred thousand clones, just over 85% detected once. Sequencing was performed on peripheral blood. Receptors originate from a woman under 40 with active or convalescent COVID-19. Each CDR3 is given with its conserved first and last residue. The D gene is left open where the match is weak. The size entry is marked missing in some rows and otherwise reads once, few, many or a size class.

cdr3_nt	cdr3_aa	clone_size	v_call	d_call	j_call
TGTGCCAGCAGCTTCTCACAGGGCCGGGCCAACGTCCTGACTTTC	CASSFSQGRANVLTF	NA	TRBV7-9	NA	TRBJ2-6
TGTGCCACCAGTGGCCGGTACTTTAGTAATGAGCAGTTCTTC	CATSGRYFSNEQFF	NA	TRBV24-1	NA	TRBJ2-1
TGTGCCAGCATTCCGAGAGCAGGCCACTATGGCTACACCTTC	CASIPRAGHYGYTF	NA	TRBV27	NA	TRBJ1-2
TGTGCCAGCAGCTCCTACAGGGTTCCAGTAGGGGAAAAACTGTTTTTT	CASSSYRVPVGEKLFF	NA	TRBV11-1	NA	TRBJ1-4
TGTGCCAGTAGCGTGGGACAGTTGGGTTCACCCCTCCACTTT	CASSVGQLGSPLHF	NA	TRBV19	TRBD1	TRBJ1-6
TGTGCCAGCACTCAGACAGGGGGCACTGAAGCTTTCTTT	CASTQTGGTEAFF	NA	TRBV12-3/TRBV12-4	TRBD1	TRBJ1-1
TGTGCCAGCAGTTTACGAGCGGGGGTGGCAGATACGCAGTATTTT	CASSLRAGVADTQYF	NA	TRBV28	TRBD2	TRBJ2-3
TGTGCCAGCAGCGTAGACAGAGAGTGGGATGGCTACACCTTC	CASSVDREWDGYTF	NA	TRBV9	NA	TRBJ1-2
TGTGCCATTTCGGGGGGCGTCGTCTCCTATAATTCACCCCTCCACTTT	CAISGGVVSYNSPLHF	NA	TRBV28	NA	TRBJ1-6
TGTGCCTGGAGGACCTCGGGGACAGGGGGAGGTTTAAGGCGGCCACCCCTCCACTTT	CAWRTSGTGGGLRRPPLHF	NA	TRBV30	TRBD1	TRBJ1-6
TGTGCCAGCTCTCAGAATTCCGGGACAGTAGATGGCTACACCTTC	CASSQNSGTVDGYTF	few	TRBV18	TRBD1	TRBJ1-2
TGTGCCAGCTCCCCACGGTACGAGCAGTACTTC	CASSPRYEQYF	NA	TRBV2	NA	TRBJ2-7
TGTGCCAGCAGCCGAAGGGGGTTAACTAATGAAAAACTGTTTTTT	CASSRRGLTNEKLFF	NA	TRBV3-1/TRBV3-2	NA	TRBJ1-4
TGTGCCAGCAGCGTAGGAGGTTTGGGCTCCTACGAGCAGTACTTC	CASSVGGLGSYEQYF	NA	TRBV9	NA	TRBJ2-7
TGTGCCAGCAGCCCAACCACGGCGGGCGGCGAGCAGTACTTC	CASSPTTAGGEQYF	NA	TRBV7-3	NA	TRBJ2-7
TGTGCCAGTAGTATAGATTTGGCCAGGCCCCAGCATTTT	CASSIDLARPQHF	NA	TRBV19	NA	TRBJ1-5
TGTGCCAGCTACACGGCAGGTCAGCCCCAGCATTTT	CASYTAGQPQHF	once	TRBV12-3/TRBV12-4	NA	TRBJ1-5
TGTGCCAGCAGCGTGACAGAAGATAGCAATCAGCCCCAGCATTTT	CASSVTEDSNQPQHF	NA	TRBV2	NA	TRBJ1-5
TGCAGCGCTTTATATGGCACAGATACGCAGTATTTT	CSALYGTDTQYF	NA	TRBV29-1	NA	TRBJ2-3
TGTGCCAGCAGCTCAGGGGCTAGCACAGATACGCAGTATTTT	CASSSGASTDTQYF	NA	TRBV11-3	NA	TRBJ2-3